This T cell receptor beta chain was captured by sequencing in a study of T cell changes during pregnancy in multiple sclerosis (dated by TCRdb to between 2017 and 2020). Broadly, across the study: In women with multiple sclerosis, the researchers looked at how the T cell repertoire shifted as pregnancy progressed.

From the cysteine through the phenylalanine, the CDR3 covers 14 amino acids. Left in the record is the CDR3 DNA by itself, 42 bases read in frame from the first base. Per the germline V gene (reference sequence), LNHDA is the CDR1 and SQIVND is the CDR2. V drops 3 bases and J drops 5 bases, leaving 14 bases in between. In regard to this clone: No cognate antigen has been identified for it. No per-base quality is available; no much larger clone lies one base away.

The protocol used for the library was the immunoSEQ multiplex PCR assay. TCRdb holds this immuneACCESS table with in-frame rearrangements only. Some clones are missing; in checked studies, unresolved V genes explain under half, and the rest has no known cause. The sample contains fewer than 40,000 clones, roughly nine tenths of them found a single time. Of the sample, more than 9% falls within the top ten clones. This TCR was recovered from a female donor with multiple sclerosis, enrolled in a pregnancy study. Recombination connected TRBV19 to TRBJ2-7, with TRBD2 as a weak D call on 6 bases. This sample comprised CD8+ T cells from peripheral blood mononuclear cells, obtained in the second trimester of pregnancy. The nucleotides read TGTGCCAGTAGTATTGGAGGGGCATTCAACGAGCAGTACTTC. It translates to CASSIGGAFNEQYF.